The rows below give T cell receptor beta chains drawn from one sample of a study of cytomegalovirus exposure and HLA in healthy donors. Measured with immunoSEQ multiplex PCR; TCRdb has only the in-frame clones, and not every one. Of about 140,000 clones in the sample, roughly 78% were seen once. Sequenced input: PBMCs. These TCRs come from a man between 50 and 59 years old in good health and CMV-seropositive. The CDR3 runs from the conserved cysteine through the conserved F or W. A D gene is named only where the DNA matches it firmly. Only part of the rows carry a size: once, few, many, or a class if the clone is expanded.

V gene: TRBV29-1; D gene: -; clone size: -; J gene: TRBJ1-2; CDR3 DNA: TGCAGCGTGGTAGACACAGGGTGGTTTGGCGGCTACACCTTC; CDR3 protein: CSVVDTGWFGGYTF
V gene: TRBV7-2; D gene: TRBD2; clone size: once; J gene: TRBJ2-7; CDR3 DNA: TGTGCCAGCAGCTTTAGCGGGACCACCTCCTACGAGCAGTACTTC; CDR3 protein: CASSFSGTTSYEQYF
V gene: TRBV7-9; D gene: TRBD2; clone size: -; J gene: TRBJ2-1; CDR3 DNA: TGTGCCAGCAGCCGAATGACTAGCGGGGGGGCCAATGAGCAGTTCTTC; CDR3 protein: CASSRMTSGGANEQFF
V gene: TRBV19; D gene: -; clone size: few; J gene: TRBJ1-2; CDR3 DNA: TGTGCCAGTAGTCAGGGAACCAACTATGGCTACACCTTC; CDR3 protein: CASSQGTNYGYTF
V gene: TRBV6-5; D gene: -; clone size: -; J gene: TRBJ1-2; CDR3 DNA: TGTGCCAGCACCTACTCGATGGGGGGGAACTATGGCTACACCTTC; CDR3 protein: CASTYSMGGNYGYTF
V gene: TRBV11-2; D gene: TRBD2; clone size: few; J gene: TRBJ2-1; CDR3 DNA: TGTGCCAGCAGCTTTTTTGCGGGGGGGGCTGAGCAGTTCTTC; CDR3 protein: CASSFFAGGAEQFF
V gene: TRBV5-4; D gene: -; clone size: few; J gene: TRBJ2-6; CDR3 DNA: TGTGCCAGCAGCTTACAGGCAGGGGAACTTGGGGCCAACGTCCTGACTTTC; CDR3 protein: CASSLQAGELGANVLTF
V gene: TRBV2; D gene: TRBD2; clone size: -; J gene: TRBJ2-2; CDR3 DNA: TGTGCCAGCAGGGAGGGGACTAGCAGCAACACCGGGGAGCTGTTTTTT; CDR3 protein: CASREGTSSNTGELFF
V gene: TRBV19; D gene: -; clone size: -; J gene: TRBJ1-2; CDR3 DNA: TGTGCCAGTAGTATAGATGCAGGTTACTATGGCTACACCTTC; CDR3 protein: CASSIDAGYYGYTF
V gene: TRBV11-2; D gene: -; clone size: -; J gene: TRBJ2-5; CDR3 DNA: TGTGCCAGCAGCCCCGGTCGGGAGCAGTACTTC; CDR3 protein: CASSPGREQYF
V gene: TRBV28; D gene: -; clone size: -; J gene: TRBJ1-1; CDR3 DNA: TGTGCCAGCAGTTTGCACGGCAAGGGGACTGAAGCTTTCTTT; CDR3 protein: CASSLHGKGTEAFF
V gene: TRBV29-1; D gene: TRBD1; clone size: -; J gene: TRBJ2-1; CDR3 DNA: TGCAGCGCCGGACAGGGGATCAGGAATGAGCAGTTCTTC; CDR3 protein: CSAGQGIRNEQFF
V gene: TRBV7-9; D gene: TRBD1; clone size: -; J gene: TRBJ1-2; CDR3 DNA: TGTGCCAGCAGCTTAGGGACAGGCTATGGCTACACCTTC; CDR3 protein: CASSLGTGYGYTF
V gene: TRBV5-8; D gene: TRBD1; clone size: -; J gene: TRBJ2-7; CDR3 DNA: TGTGCCAGCAGCCTTACGACAGGGGGGAGCGAGCAGTACTTC; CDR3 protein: CASSLTTGGSEQYF
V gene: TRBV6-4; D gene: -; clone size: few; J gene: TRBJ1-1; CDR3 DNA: TGTGCCAGCAGTGAGGGCCTCGAGACTGAAGCTTTCTTT; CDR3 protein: CASSEGLETEAFF
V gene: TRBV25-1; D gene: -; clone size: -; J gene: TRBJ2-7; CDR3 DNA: TGTGCCAGCAGTGAAGGGGGGGAGCAGTACTTC; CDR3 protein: CASSEGGEQYF
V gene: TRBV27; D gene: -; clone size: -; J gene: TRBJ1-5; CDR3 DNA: TGTGCCAGCAGTTTTTTGGACACGCCAAAATACCAGCCCCAGCATTTT; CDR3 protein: CASSFLDTPKYQPQHF
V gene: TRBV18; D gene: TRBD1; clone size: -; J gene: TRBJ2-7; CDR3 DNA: TGTGCCAGCTCACCGGACAGGGAAGAGCAGTACTTC; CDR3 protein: CASSPDREEQYF
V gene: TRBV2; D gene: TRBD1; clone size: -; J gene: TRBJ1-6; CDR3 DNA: TGTGCCAGCAGTGAAGCCCCAGGGGGATTATCTTCACCCCTCCACTTT; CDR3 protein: CASSEAPGGLSSPLHF
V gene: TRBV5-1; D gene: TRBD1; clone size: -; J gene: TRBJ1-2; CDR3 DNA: TGCGCCTCCTCGACAGGGGTTCATACGGGTGGCTACACCTTC; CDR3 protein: CASSTGVHTGGYTF
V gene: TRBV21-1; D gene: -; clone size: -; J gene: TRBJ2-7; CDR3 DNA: TGTGCCAGCAGGAACCGGGACAGGTCTCCCTACGAGCAGTACTTC; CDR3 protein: CASRNRDRSPYEQYF
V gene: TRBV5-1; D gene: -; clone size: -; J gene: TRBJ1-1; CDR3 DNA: TGCGCCAGCAGCTTGGACGGACAAAGGAACACTGAAGCTTTCTTT; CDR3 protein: CASSLDGQRNTEAFF
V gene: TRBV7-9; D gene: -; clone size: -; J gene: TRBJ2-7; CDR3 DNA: TGTGCCAGCAGCTTAGTTGGCAGGGGATCGTACGAGCAGTACTTC; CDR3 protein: CASSLVGRGSYEQYF
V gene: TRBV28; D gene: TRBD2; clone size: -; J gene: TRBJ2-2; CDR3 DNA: TGTGCCAGCAGTCCTACCGAAAGCGGGAGAACTTTCAGAGGGGAGCTGTTTTTT; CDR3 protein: CASSPTESGRTFRGELFF
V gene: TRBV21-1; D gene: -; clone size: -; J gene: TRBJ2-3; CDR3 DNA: TGTGCCAACCCGAGACTAGCGGGGTGCACAGATACGCAGTATTTT; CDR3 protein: CANPRLAGCTDTQYF
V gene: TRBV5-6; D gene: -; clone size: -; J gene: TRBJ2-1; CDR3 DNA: TGTGCCAGCAGCTCAGGTCCCAATGAGCAGTTCTTC; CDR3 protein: CASSSGPNEQFF
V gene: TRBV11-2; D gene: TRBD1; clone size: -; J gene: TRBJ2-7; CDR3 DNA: TGTGCCAGCAGCTTTGACAGGGACTCCTACGAGCAGTACTTC; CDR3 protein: CASSFDRDSYEQYF
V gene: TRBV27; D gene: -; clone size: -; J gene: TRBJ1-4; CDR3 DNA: TGTGCCAGCAGTTTTGGGAGAGGAAATGAAAAACTGTTTTTT; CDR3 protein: CASSFGRGNEKLFF
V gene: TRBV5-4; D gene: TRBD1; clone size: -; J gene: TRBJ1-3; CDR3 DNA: TGTGCCAGCAGCCCGGGACAGGGTTCCGGAAACACCATATATTTT; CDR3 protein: CASSPGQGSGNTIYF
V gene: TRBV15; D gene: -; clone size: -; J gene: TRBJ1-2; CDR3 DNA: TGTGCCACCAGCAGAGATCAGGGTGGGGATGGCTACACCTTC; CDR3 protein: CATSRDQGGDGYTF
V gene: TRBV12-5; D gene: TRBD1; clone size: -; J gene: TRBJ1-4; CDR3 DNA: TGTGCTAGTGGCACCTGGACAGGGGAAAAACTGTTTTTT; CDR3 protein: CASGTWTGEKLFF
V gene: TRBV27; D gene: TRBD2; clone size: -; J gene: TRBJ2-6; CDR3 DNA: TGTGCCAGCAGCCGATTAGCGGGGCGCTCTGGGGCCAACGTCCTGACTTTC; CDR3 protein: CASSRLAGRSGANVLTF
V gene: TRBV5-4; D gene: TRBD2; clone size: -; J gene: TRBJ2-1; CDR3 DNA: TGTGCCAGCAGCACATCGGGGGGGGGACGGGCCAATGAGCAGTTCTTC; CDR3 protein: CASSTSGGGRANEQFF
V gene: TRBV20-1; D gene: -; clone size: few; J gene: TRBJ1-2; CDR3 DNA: TGCAGTTCAATCCCTAACTATGGCTACACCTTC; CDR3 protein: CSSIPNYGYTF
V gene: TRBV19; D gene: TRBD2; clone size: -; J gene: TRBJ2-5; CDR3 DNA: TGTGCCAGTAGTCCCGGGGAGGGGCTTGAGACCCAGTACTTC; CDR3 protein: CASSPGEGLETQYF
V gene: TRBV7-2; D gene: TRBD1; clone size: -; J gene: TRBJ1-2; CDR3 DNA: TGTGCCAGCACCACCGACAGGGTCTATGGCTACACCTTC; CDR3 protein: CASTTDRVYGYTF
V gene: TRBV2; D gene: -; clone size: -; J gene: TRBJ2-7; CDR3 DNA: TGTGCCAGCAATGGCGCGGCAGCCGTCTACGAGCAGTACTTC; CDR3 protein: CASNGAAAVYEQYF
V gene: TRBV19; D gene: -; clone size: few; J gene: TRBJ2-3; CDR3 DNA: TGTGCCAGTAGTATTTCAGGCCGGGGGGATACGCAGTATTTT; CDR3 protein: CASSISGRGDTQYF
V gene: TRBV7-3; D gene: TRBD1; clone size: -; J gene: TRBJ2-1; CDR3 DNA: TGTGCCAGCAGCTCCGACAGGGTTCGCGAGCAGTTCTTC; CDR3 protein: CASSSDRVREQFF
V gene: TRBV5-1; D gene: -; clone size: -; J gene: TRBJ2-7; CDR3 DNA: TGCGCCAGCAGCTTTGGACATTTATACGAGCAGTACTTC; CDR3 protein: CASSFGHLYEQYF
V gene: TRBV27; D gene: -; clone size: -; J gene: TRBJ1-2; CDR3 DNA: TGTGCCAGCAGTTTTGGGGGCCCCTATGGCTACACCTTC; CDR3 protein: CASSFGGPYGYTF
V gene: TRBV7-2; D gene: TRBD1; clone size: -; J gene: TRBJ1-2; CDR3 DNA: TGTGCCAGCAGCTCACCGAGGGCCGGGACAGGACTCTATGGCTACACCTTC; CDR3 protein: CASSSPRAGTGLYGYTF
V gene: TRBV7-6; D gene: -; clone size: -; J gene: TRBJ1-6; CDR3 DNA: TGTGCCAGCAGCTTATTTGCCAGGGCAAGTAATTCACCCCTCCACTTT; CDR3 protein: CASSLFARASNSPLHF
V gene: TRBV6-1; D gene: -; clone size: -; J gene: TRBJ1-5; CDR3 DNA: TGTGCCAGCAGTGAAGGGGGCAGCCGCAATCAGCCCCAGCATTTT; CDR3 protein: CASSEGGSRNQPQHF
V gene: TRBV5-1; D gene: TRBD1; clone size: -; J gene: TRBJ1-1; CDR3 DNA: TGCGCCAGCAGCTTGGGGGGACAGGGGGCAACTGAAGCTTTCTTT; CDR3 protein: CASSLGGQGATEAFF
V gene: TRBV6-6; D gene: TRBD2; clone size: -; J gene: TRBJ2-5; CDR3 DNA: TGTGCCAGCAGCCTCGGACTAGCGGGTTCACAAGAGACCCAGTACTTC; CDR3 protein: CASSLGLAGSQETQYF
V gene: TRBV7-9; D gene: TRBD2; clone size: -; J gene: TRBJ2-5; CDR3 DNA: TGTGCCAGCAGCTTACGGATCGGGACTAGCGCCGAGACCCAGTACTTC; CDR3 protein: CASSLRIGTSAETQYF
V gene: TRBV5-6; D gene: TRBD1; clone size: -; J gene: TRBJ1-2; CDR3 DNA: TGTGCCAGCAGCTTTGGACAGGCGGGCTATGGCTACACCTTC; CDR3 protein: CASSFGQAGYGYTF
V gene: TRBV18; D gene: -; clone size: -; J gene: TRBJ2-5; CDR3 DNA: TGTGCCAGCTCACCAAGAGCAGGGGAAGAGACCCAGTACTTC; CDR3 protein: CASSPRAGEETQYF
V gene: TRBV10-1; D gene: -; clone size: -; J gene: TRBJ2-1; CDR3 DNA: TGCGCCAGCAGTTGGAGGGGATTCGGCAATGAGCAGTTCTTC; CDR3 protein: CASSWRGFGNEQFF
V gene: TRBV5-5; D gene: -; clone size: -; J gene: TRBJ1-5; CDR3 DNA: TGTGCCAGCAGCTTGGGGGCGGGGCCTCAGCCCCAGCATTTT; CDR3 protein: CASSLGAGPQPQHF
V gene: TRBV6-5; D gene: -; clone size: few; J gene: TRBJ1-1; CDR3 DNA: TGTGCCAGCAGGCCTGGAGCCGGGGACACTGAAGCTTTCTTT; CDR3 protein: CASRPGAGDTEAFF
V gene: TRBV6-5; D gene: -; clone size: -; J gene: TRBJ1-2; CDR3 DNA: TGTGCCAGCAGTTACTCGGGGGCCCGCTATGGCTACACCTTC; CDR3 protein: CASSYSGARYGYTF
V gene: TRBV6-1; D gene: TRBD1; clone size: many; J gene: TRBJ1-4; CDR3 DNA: TGTGCCAGCAGTGGACGGGACAGCTTCCTTAATGAAAAACTGTTTTTT; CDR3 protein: CASSGRDSFLNEKLFF
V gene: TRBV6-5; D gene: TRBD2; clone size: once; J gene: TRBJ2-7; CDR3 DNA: TGTGCCAGCAGTTTAGAAGCGGGAGGGACCTACGAGCAGTACTTC; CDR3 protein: CASSLEAGGTYEQYF
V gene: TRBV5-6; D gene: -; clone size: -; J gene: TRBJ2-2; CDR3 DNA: TGTGCCAGCAGGGAGGGATCGGCGAACACCGGGGAGCTGTTTTTT; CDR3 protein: CASREGSANTGELFF
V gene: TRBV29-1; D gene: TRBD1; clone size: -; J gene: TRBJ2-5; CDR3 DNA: TGCAGCGTCGTGACTCCGGGACAGGGACAAGAGACCCAGTACTTC; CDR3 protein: CSVVTPGQGQETQYF